This T cell receptor beta chain was documented in a study of blood T cells in healthy people across ages. The second PCR ran roughly 6 to 11 cycles with a sample-barcoded 5' primer and J-beta primers. TCRdb itself ran the 5' RACE reads through MiXCR, one entry per CDR3 protein. Of 1.5 million to 2 million distinct CDR3 sequences in the sample, about 30% were seen once. This clonotype appeared a few times. The sequence was collected from a woman aged 30 to 39 in good health. Sequenced material: blood.

CDR3 sequence reads: CASSFGTGGWYEQYF. CDR3 nucleotide sequence: TGTGCCAGCAGCTTCGGGACAGGGGGATGGTACGAGCAGTACTTC. This chain links TRBV5-4 with TRBJ2-4; 11 nucleotides match TRBD1. TRBJ2-7 matches the DNA end more closely, so the J call is doubtful. The length of the CDR3 is 15 residues. The germline V gene encodes CDR1 SGHNT and CDR2 YYREEE (reference sequence).